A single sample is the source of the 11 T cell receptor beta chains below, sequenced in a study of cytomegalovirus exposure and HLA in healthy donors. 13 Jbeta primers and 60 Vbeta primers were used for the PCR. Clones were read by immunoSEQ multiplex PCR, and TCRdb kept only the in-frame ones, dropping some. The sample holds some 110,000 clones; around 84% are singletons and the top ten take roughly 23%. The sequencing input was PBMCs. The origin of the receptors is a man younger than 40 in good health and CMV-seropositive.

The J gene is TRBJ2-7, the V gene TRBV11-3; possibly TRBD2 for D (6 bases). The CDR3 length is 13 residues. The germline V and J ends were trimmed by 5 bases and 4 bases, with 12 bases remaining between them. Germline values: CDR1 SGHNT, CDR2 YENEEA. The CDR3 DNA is TGTGCCAGCAGCCGCCGGGGGAGATACGAGCAGTACGTC. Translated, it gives CASSRRGRYEQYV.

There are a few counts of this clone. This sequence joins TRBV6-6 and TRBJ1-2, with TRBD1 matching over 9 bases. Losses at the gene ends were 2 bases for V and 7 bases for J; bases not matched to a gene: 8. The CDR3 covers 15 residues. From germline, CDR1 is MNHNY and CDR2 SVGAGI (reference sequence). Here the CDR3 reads CASSYPITGGGGYTF. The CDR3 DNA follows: TGTGCCAGCAGTTACCCTATCACAGGGGGCGGTGGCTACACCTTC.

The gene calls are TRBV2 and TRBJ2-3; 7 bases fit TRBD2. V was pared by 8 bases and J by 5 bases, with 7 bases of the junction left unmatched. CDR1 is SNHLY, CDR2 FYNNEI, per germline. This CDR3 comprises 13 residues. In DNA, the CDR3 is TGTGCCAGCGTTGGACTAGGCGGAGATACGCAGTATTTT. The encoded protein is CASVGLGGDTQYF. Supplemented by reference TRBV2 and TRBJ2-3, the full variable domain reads EPEVTQTPSHQVTQMGQEVILRCVPISNHLYFYWYRQILGQKVEFLVSFYNNEISEKSEIFDDQFSVERPDGSNFTLKIRSTKLEDSAMYFCASVGLGGDTQYFGPGTRLTVL.

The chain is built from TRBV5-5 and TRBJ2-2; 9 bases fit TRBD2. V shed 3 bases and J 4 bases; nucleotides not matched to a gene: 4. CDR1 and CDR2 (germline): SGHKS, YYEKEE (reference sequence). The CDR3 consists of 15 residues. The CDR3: CASSSVSGSTGELFF. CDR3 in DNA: TGTGCCAGCAGCTCCGTTAGCGGGAGCACCGGGGAGCTGTTTTTT.

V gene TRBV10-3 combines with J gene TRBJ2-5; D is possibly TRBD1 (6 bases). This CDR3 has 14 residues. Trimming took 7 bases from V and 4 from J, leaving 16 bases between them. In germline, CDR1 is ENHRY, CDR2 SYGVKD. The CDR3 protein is CAITSTGTAETQYF. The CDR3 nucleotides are TGTGCCATCACCTCCACAGGGACGGCAGAGACCCAGTACTTC.

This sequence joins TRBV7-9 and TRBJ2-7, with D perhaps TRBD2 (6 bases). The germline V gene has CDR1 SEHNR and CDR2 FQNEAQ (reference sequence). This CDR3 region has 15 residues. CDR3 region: CSSSLAEGLTYEQYV. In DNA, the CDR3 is TGTTCCAGCAGCTTAGCAGAGGGACTGACTTACGAGCAGTACGTC.

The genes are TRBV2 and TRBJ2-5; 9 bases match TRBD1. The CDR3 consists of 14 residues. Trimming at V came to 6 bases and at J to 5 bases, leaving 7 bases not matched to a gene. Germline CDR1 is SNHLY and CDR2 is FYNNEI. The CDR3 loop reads CASSPTGGGETQYF. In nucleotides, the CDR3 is TGTGCCAGCAGCCCCACAGGGGGCGGGGAGACCCAGTACTTC.

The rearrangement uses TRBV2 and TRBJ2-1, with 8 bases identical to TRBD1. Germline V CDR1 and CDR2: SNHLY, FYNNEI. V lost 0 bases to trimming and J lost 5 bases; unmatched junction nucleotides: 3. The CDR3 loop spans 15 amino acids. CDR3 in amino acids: CASSEAGTGNNEQFF. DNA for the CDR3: TGTGCCAGCAGTGAAGCCGGGACAGGTAACAATGAGCAGTTCTTC.

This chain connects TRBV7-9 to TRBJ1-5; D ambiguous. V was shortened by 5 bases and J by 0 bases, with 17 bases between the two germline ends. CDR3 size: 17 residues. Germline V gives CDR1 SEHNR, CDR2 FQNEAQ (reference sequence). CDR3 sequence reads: CASSRGLNGYSNQPQHF. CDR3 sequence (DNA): TGTGCCAGCAGCCGCGGACTGAATGGTTATAGCAATCAGCCCCAGCATTTT.

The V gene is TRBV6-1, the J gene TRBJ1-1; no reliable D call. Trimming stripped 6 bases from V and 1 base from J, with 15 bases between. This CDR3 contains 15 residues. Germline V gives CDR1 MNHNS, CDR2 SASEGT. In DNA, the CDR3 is TGTGCCAGCAGACGACCGGGAACTGGGAACACTGAAGCTTTCTTT. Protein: CASRRPGTGNTEAFF.

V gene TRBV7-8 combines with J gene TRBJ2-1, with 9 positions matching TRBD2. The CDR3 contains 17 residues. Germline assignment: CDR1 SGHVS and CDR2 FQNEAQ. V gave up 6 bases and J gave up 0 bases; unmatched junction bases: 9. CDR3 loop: CASRSTSGSSSYNEQFF. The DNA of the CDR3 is TGTGCCAGCAGATCCACTAGCGGGTCCAGCTCCTACAATGAGCAGTTCTTC.